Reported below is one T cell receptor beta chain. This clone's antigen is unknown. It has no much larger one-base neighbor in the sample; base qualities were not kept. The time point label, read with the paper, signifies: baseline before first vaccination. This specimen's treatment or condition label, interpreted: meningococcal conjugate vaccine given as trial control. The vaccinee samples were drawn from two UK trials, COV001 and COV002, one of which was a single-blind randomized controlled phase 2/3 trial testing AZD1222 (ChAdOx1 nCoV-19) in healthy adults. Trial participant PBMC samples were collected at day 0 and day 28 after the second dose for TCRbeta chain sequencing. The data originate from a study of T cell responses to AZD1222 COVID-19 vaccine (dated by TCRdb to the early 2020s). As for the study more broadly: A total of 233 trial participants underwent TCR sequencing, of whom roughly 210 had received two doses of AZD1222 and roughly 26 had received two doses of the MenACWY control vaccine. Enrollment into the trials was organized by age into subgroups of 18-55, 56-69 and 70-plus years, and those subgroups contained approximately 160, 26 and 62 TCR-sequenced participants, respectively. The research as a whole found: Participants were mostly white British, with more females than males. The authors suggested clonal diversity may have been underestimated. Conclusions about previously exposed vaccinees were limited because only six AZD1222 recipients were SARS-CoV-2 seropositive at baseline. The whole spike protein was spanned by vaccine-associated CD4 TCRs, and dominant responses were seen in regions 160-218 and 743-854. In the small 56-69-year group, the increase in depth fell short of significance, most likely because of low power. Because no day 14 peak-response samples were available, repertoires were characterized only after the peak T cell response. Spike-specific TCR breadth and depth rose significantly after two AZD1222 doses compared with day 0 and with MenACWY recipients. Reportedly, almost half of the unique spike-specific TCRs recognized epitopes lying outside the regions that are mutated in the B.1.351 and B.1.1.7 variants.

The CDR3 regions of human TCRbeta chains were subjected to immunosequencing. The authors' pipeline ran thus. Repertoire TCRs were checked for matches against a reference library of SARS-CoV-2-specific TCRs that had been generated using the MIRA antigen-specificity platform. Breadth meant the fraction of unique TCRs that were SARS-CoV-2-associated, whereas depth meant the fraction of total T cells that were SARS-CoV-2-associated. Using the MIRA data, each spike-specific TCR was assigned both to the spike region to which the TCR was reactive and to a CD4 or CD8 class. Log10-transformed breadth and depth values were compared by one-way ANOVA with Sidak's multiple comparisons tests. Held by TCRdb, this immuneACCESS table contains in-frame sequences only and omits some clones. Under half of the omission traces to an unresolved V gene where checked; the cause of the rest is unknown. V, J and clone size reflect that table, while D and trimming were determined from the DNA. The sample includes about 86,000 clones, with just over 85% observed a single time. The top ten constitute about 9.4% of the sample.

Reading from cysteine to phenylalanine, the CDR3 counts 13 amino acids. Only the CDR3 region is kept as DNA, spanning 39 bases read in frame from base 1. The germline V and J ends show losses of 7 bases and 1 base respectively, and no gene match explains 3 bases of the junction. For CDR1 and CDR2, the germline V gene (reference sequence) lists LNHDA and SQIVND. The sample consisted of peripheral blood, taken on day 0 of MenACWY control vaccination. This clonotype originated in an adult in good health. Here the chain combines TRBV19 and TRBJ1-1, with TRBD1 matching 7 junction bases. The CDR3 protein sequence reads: CASIDRANTEAFF. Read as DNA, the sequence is TGTGCCAGTATAGACAGGGCGAACACTGAAGCTTTCTTT.